Below are 29 T cell receptor beta chains sequenced from a single sample in a study of cytomegalovirus exposure and HLA in healthy donors. A multiplex PCR was run with 60 Vbeta primers and 13 Jbeta primers. Only in-frame clones appear in the TCRdb table, and some are missing; sequencing was by immunoSEQ multiplex PCR. Of some 87,000 clones listed, roughly 73% are singletons. Material for sequencing was PBMCs. The receptor source for this set is a man aged 45-65 years in good health and CMV-seropositive.

The chain couples TRBV7-2 to TRBJ2-3; 14 nucleotides agree with TRBD2. Germline assignment: CDR1 SGHTA and CDR2 FQGNSA. The CDR3 covers 16 residues. Unmatched junction bases numbered 9, after V lost 5 bases and J lost 8 bases. CDR3 sequence: CASSRGGGTSGGTQYF. CDR3 DNA sequence: TGTGCCAGCAGCCGTGGAGGGGGGACTAGCGGGGGTACGCAGTATTTT.

The genes are TRBV28 and TRBJ1-2; D call uncertain. The V gene's germline CDR1 is MDHEN and CDR2 SYDVKM. This CDR3 has 14 amino acids. V was clipped by 8 bases and J by 4 bases, with 17 bases between them. DNA for the CDR3: TGTGCCAGCCGCCCGGCGGGGTCCAGCTATGGCTACACCTTC. It encodes CASRPAGSSYGYTF.

The chain joins TRBV4-3 to TRBJ2-7, with D perhaps TRBD2 (6 bases). Per the germline V gene, CDR1 is LGHNA and CDR2 is YSLEER. The CDR3 sequence is 15 residues long. V was shortened by 1 base and J by 0 bases, with 10 bases between the two germline ends. The CDR3: CASSQGRAFSYEQYF. CDR3 bases: TGCGCCAGCAGCCAAGGGAGGGCCTTCTCCTACGAGCAGTACTTC.

This sequence joins TRBV6-1 and TRBJ1-4; 8 nucleotides align to TRBD1. From germline, CDR1 is MNHNS and CDR2 SASEGT. This CDR3 spans 14 amino acids. Unmatched junction bases numbered 7, after V lost 5 bases and J lost 8 bases. CDR3 loop: CASSWDRSLEKLFF. CDR3 in DNA: TGTGCCAGCAGTTGGGACAGGTCTTTAGAAAAACTGTTTTTT.

Of note for this clone: Other DNA sequences of this sample code for an identical CDR3. The chain links TRBV9 to TRBJ1-2; 11 bases agree with TRBD1. V shed 4 bases, J shed 3 bases, and the junction held 14 bases outside the gene matches. This CDR3 is 18 amino acids long. CDR1 is SGDLS, CDR2 YYNGEE, per germline. This CDR3 reads CASSSRGGDRGRDYGYTF. The CDR3 DNA reads as TGTGCCAGCAGCAGTAGGGGGGGGGACAGGGGGAGAGACTATGGCTACACCTTC.

The rearrangement joins TRBV4-3 to TRBJ1-2; weak D call: TRBD1 (5 bases). The germline V and J ends were trimmed by 0 bases and 7 bases, with 18 bases remaining between them. CDR1 and CDR2 (germline): LGHNA, YSLEER. CDR3 size: 16 residues. In DNA, the CDR3 is TGCGCCAGCAGCCAAGATGTGTTTGCGCAGGGCGGTGGCTACACCTTC. It translates to CASSQDVFAQGGGYTF.

On this clone: The junction and the germline gene differ at one end; a read error may be behind it. The V gene is TRBV7-7, the J gene TRBJ1-1; 9 nucleotides agree with TRBD1. Germline-derived CDR1 and CDR2 are SSHAT and FNYEAQ (reference sequence). The CDR3 runs 20 residues. For the CDR3, the DNA is TGTGCTAGCAGCCCCCTTCCGGGACAGGGACACAACTCCTCTAACACTGAAGCTTTCTTT. It is translated as CASSPLPGQGHNSSNTEAFF.

This clone was counted a few times. The V gene is TRBV28, the J gene TRBJ1-2, with 8 bases lining up with TRBD1. Germline loops: CDR1 MDHEN, CDR2 SYDVKM. Trimming removed 6 bases from V and 7 bases from J; junction bases left unmatched: 7. The CDR3 is made up of 13 amino acids. CDR3 nucleotide sequence: TGTGCCAGCAGGGAGGGACAGGAGGTTGGCTACACCTTC. It codes for CASREGQEVGYTF.

The J gene is TRBJ1-1, the V gene TRBV27; TRBD1 aligns across 9 bases. V trimming: 6 bases; J trimming: 0 bases; junction bases outside the gene matches: 5. CDR3 length: 15 residues. From germline, CDR1 is MNHEY and CDR2 SMNVEV (reference sequence). The CDR3 sequence is CASSSGQGLNTEAFF. CDR3 nucleotide sequence: TGTGCCAGCAGCAGCGGACAGGGGTTGAACACTGAAGCTTTCTTT.

This clone was observed a single time. The rearrangement uses TRBV5-1 and TRBJ1-2, with D perhaps TRBD1 (6 bases). Germline-derived CDR1 and CDR2 are SGHRS and YFSETQ. The CDR3 runs 15 residues. The V end lost 2 bases, the J end lost 9 bases, and 20 bases lay between the germline ends. CDR3 in DNA: TGCGCCAGCAGCTTACTTGGGACAAGTTATTCGAGCTACACCTTC. This encodes CASSLLGTSYSSYTF. Full variable domain (missing parts from reference TRBV5-1 and TRBJ1-2): KAGVTQTPRYLIKTRGQQVTLSCSPISGHRSVSWYQQTPGQGLQFLFEYFSETQRNKGNFPGRFSGRQFSNSRSEMNVSTLELGDSALYLCASSLLGTSYSSYTFGSGTRLTVV.

The rearrangement joins TRBV10-3 to TRBJ2-7, with no clear D. The V gene's germline CDR1 is ENHRY and CDR2 SYGVKD. The CDR3 runs 12 residues. The V gene lost 3 bases and the J gene lost 3 bases, with 6 bases spanning the gap. CDR3 sequence (DNA): TGTGCCATCAGTGACTCAGACTACGAGCAGTACTTC. This gives the protein CAISDSDYEQYF.

This clone has more than one count but fewer than ten. The chain recombines TRBV18 with TRBJ1-1; D may be TRBD1 (6 bases). V shed 3 bases and J shed 6 bases, with 11 bases lying between them. This CDR3 is built from 13 residues. From germline, CDR1 is KGHSH and CDR2 LQKENI. CDR3 protein: CASSPDRSSEAFF. CDR3 DNA sequence: TGTGCCAGCTCACCGGACAGATCATCTGAAGCTTTCTTT. The full variable domain, with the rest looked up from reference TRBV18 and TRBJ1-1, is NAGVMQNPRHLVRRRGQEARLRCSPMKGHSHVYWYRQLPEEGLKFMVYLQKENIIDESGMPKERFSAEFPKEGPSILRIQQVVRGDSAAYFCASSPDRSSEAFFGQGTRLTVV.

This clone was counted once. For the CDR3, the DNA is TGTGCCAGTAGTACTAACGGCCAGGGCCGCCTTAACTATGGCTACACCTTC. Translation: CASSTNGQGRLNYGYTF. V and J are TRBV19 and TRBJ1-2, with D perhaps matching TRBD1 (5 bases). V lost 4 bases and J 1 base, leaving 19 bases between the germline ends. Per germline, CDR1 LNHDA and CDR2 SQIVND (reference sequence). There are 17 residues in the CDR3.

The V and J genes are TRBV4-2 and TRBJ2-3, with TRBD2 matching over 8 bases. Germline V gene lookup returns CDR1 LGHNA and CDR2 YNFKEQ. V trimming: 1 base; J trimming: 3 bases; junction bases outside the gene matches: 6. This CDR3 is built from 16 residues. The CDR3 here is CASSQASGTRTDTQYF. In DNA form, the CDR3 reads TGTGCCAGCAGCCAAGCAAGCGGGACTAGGACAGATACGCAGTATTTT.

Only one count was recorded for this clone. The CDR3 nucleotides are TGTGCCAGCAGTTTAGGGGGGTCCTACAATGAGCAGTTCTTC. It is translated as CASSLGGSYNEQFF. The V gene is TRBV27, the J gene TRBJ2-1; tentatively, D is TRBD2 (6 bases). The V and J ends lost 2 bases and 1 base respectively, with 6 bases between them. Germline values: CDR1 MNHEY, CDR2 SMNVEV (reference sequence). The CDR3 consists of 14 residues.

This clone was detected only once. The CDR3 sequence: CAISELLLSSGNTIYF. CDR3 nucleotides: TGTGCCATCAGTGAGCTACTTCTGAGCTCTGGAAACACCATATATTTT. The gene calls are TRBV10-3 and TRBJ1-3; D uncertain. This CDR3 spans 16 amino acids. V shed 2 bases and J shed 0 bases, with 11 bases lying between them. Germline CDR1 and CDR2: ENHRY and SYGVKD.

This clone has a handful of counts. The gene calls are TRBV4-3 and TRBJ2-6; 11 nucleotides match TRBD2. This CDR3 has 19 amino acids. Germline CDR1 is LGHNA and CDR2 is YSLEER. Trimming cost V 0 bases and J 0 bases; bases outside gene matches: 4. The CDR3 spells CASSQDYTSGSSGANVLTF. The CDR3 DNA reads as TGCGCCAGCAGCCAAGACTATACTAGCGGGAGCTCTGGGGCCAACGTCCTGACTTTC.

The chain employs TRBV30 and TRBJ2-1; TRBD2 matches 8 bases. There are 12 residues in the CDR3. Trimming took 0 bases from V and 9 from J; bases not matched to a gene: 1. The germline V gene encodes CDR1 GTSNPN and CDR2 SVGIG (reference sequence). The CDR3: CAWSVRGGEQFF. The DNA of the CDR3 is TGTGCCTGGAGTGTACGGGGGGGTGAGCAGTTCTTC.

The chain recombines TRBV4-3 with TRBJ2-5; D is unresolved. The CDR3 consists of 15 residues. V lost 1 base, J lost 4 bases, and 13 bases lay in between. Germline CDR1 is LGHNA and CDR2 is YSLEER. The CDR3 loop is CASSQGTSPLETQYF. As DNA, the CDR3 is TGCGCCAGCAGCCAAGGAACAAGTCCTTTAGAGACCCAGTACTTC.

The V call is TRBV18, the J call TRBJ1-3; possible D gene TRBD1, 5 bases. Germline assignment: CDR1 KGHSH and CDR2 LQKENI. The ends were cut back, 6 bases at V and 0 bases at J, with 12 bases in the middle. CDR3 length: 15 residues. The CDR3 sequence: CASSLAGNSGNTIYF. In DNA form, the CDR3 reads TGTGCCAGCTCCCTCGCAGGGAACTCTGGAAACACCATATATTTT.

DNA for the CDR3: TGTGCCAGCAGCTTTCCTTTGGTCAGGACAGAGTTCGCGAACACCGGGGAGCTGTTTTTT. Its protein is CASSFPLVRTEFANTGELFF. The chain combines TRBV13 with TRBJ2-2, with a possible D match to TRBD1 (6 bases). V lost 3 bases and J lost 0, with 23 bases in between. The CDR3 loop spans 20 amino acids. Germline V lookup: CDR1 PRHDT, CDR2 FYEKMQ (reference sequence).

The chain employs TRBV29-1 and TRBJ1-1; possibly TRBD1 for D (6 bases). The germline V and J ends were trimmed by 4 bases and 5 bases, with 8 bases remaining between them. Looked up from germline, CDR1 is SQVTM and CDR2 is ANQGSEA. The CDR3 is 11 amino acids. The CDR3 region is CSVVQGTEAFF. DNA for the CDR3: TGCAGCGTTGTCCAGGGGACTGAAGCTTTCTTT.

The chain links TRBV7-2 to TRBJ1-2; D not certain. The CDR3 has 14 amino acids. Trimming cost V 1 base and J 3 bases, with 9 bases left between them. CDR1 SGHTA and CDR2 FQGNSA come from the germline V gene. CDR3 region: CASSLGYNYYGYTF. The DNA for the CDR3 is TGTGCCAGCAGCTTAGGGTACAATTACTATGGCTACACCTTC.

The sample holds one count of this clone. The genes are TRBV28 and TRBJ1-1; no firm D call. Germline CDR1 MDHEN, CDR2 SYDVKM. The CDR3 length is 13 residues. V shed 2 bases and J shed 5 bases, with 9 bases lying between them. The CDR3 loop is CASSLEGGTEAFF. The CDR3 DNA is TGTGCCAGCAGTTTAGAGGGAGGGACTGAAGCTTTCTTT.

The chain uses TRBV6-5 and TRBJ1-3; D gene ambiguous. The CDR3 covers 15 residues. The V and J ends lost 0 bases and 4 bases respectively, with 10 bases between them. Germline values: CDR1 MNHEY, CDR2 SVGAGI. CDR3 in amino acids: CASSYSNGPGNTIYF. CDR3 DNA: TGTGCCAGCAGTTACTCGAATGGGCCCGGAAACACCATATATTTT.

The CDR3 sequence is CASSLMGTDYEQYF. The DNA of the CDR3 is TGTGCCAGCAGCTTGATGGGGACAGACTACGAGCAGTACTTC. This chain joins TRBV5-4 and TRBJ2-7; 7 bases match TRBD1. In germline, CDR1 is SGHNT, CDR2 YYREEE (reference sequence). Trimming cost V 1 base and J 3 bases; bases outside gene matches: 4. The CDR3 covers 14 residues. Supplemented by reference TRBV5-4 and TRBJ2-7, the full variable domain reads ETGVTQSPTHLIKTRGQQVTLRCSSQSGHNTVSWYQQALGQGPQFIFQYYREEENGRGNFPPRFSGLQFPNYSSELNVNALELDDSALYLCASSLMGTDYEQYFGPGTRLTVT.

The gene calls are TRBV6-1 and TRBJ1-3; 10 nucleotides align to TRBD1. This CDR3 is built from 18 residues. Trimming took 4 bases from V and 1 from J; bases not matched to a gene: 10. Germline V gene lookup returns CDR1 MNHNS and CDR2 SASEGT. The CDR3 is CASSAQLPGQGSGNTIYF. The DNA of the CDR3 is TGTGCCAGCAGTGCGCAATTACCGGGACAGGGGTCTGGAAACACCATATATTTT.

V gene TRBV19 combines with J gene TRBJ2-5; TRBD2 agrees at 12 bases. The CDR3 length is 14 residues. V lost 7 bases and J lost 7; bases outside the gene matches: 7. Germline V gene lookup returns CDR1 LNHDA and CDR2 SQIVND (reference sequence). The CDR3 here is CASTRLAGEGTQYF. In nucleotides, the CDR3 is TGTGCCAGTACCCGACTAGCGGGGGAGGGGACCCAGTACTTC.

The chain carries TRBV7-6 and TRBJ2-7; a possible D gene is TRBD1 (6 bases). V was shortened by 6 bases and J by 6 bases, with 15 bases between the two germline ends. The CDR3 has 13 amino acids. Germline loops: CDR1 SGHVS, CDR2 FNYEAQ. The DNA for the CDR3 is TGTGCCAGCAGTCGGGACATCAACTCCGAGCAGTACTTC. This codes for CASSRDINSEQYF. Drawing the rest from reference TRBV7-6 and TRBJ2-7, the complete variable domain is GAGVSQSPRYKVTKRGQDVALRCDPISGHVSLYWYRQALGQGPEFLTYFNYEAQQDKSGLPNDRFSAERPEGSISTLTIQRTEQRDSAMYRCASSRDINSEQYFGPGTRLTVT.